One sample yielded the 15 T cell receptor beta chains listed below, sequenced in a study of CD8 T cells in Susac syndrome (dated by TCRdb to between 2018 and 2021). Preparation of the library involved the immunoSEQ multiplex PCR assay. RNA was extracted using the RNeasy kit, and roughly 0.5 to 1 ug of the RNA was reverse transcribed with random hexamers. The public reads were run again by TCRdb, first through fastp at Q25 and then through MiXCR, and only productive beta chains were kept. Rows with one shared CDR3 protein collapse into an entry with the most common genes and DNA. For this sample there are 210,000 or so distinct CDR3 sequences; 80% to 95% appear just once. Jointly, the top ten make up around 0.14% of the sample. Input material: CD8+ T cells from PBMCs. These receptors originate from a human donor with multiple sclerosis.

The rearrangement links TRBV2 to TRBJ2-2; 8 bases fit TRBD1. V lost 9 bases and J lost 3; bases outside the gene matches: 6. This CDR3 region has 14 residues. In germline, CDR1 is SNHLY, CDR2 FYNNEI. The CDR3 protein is CASRTGFYTGELFF. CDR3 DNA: TGTGCCAGTCGGACAGGGTTTTACACCGGGGAGCTGTTTTTT.

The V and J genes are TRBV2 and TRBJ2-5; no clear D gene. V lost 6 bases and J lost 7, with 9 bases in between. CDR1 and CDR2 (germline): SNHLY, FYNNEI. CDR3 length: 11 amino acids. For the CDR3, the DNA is TGTGCCAGCAGGAACCGAGCGACCCAGTACTTC. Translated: CASRNRATQYF.

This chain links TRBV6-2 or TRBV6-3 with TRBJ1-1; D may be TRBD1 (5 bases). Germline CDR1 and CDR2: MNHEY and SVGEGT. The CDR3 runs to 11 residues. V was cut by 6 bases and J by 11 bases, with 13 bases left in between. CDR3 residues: CASRGPNIAFF. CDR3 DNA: TGTGCCAGCAGGGGACCAAATATCGCTTTCTTT.

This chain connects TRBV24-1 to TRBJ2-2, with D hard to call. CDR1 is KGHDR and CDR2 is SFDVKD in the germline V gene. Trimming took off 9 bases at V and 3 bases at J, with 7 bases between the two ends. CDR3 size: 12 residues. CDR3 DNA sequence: TGTGCCACCGAGGTGGACACCGGGGAGCTGTTTTTT. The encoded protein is CATEVDTGELFF.

The CDR3 spells CARRQDTGELFF. CDR3 nucleotide sequence: TGTGCCAGAAGACAGGACACCGGGGAGCTGTTTTTT. J is TRBJ2-2 and V is TRBV2; a possible D gene is TRBD1 (6 bases). CDR1 is SNHLY, CDR2 FYNNEI, per germline. V lost 9 bases, J lost 3 bases, and 8 bases lay in between. The CDR3 runs 12 residues.

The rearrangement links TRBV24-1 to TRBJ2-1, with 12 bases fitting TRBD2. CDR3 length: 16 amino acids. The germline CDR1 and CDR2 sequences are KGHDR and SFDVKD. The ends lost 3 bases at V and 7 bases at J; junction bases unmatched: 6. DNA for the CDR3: TGTGCCACCAGTGATCTCGGACTAGCGGGGTCAAATGAGCAGTTCTTC. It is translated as CATSDLGLAGSNEQFF.

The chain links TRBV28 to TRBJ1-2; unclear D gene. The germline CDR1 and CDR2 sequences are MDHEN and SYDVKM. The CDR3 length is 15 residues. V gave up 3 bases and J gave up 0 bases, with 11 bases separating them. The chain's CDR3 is CASSFGYDSNYGYTF. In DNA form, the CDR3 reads TGTGCCAGCAGTTTCGGATACGACTCTAACTATGGCTACACCTTC.

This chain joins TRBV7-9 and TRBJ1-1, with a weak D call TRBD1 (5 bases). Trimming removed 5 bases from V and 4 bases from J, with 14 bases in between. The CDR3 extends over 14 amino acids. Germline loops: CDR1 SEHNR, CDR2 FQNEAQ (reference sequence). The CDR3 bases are TGTGCCAGCAGCCCCCAGGGAGGCGTCACTGAAGCTTTCTTT. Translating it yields CASSPQGGVTEAFF. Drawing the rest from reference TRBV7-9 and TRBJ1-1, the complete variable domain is DTGVSQNPRHKITKRGQNVTFRCDPISEHNRLYWYRQTLGQGPEFLTYFQNEAQLEKSRLLSDRFSAERPKGSFSTLEIQRTEQGDSAMYLCASSPQGGVTEAFFGQGTRLTVV.

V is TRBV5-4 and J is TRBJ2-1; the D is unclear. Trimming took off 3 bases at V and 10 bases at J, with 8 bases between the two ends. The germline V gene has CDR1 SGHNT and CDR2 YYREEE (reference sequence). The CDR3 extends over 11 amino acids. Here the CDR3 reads CASSYSTEQFF. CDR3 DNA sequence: TGTGCCAGCAGCTATTCCACCGAGCAGTTCTTC.

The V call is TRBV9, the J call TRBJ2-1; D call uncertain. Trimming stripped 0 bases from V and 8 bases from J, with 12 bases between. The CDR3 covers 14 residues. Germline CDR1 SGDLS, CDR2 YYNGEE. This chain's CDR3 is CASSVVPGSDEQFF. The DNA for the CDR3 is TGTGCCAGCAGCGTAGTCCCCGGGTCCGATGAGCAGTTCTTC.

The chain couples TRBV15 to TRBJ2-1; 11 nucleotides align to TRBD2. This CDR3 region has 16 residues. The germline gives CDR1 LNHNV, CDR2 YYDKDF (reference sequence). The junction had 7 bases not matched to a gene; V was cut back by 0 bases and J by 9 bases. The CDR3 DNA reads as TGTGCCACCAGCAGAGATAGAATAGCGGGAGGGGGTGAGCAGTTCTTC. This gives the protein CATSRDRIAGGGEQFF.

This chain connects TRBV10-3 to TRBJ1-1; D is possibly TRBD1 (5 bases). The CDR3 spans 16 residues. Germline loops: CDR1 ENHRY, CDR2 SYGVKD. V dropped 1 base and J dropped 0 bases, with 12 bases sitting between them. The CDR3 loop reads CAISEWRTHMNTEAFF. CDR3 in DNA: TGTGCCATCAGTGAGTGGAGGACACACATGAACACTGAAGCTTTCTTT.

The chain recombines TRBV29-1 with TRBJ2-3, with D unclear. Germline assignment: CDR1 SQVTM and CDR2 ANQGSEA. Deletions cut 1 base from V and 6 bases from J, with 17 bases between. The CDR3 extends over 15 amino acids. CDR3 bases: TGCAGCGTTGAAGGTGGCGCGACCCAACACGATACGCAGTATTTT. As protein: CSVEGGATQHDTQYF.

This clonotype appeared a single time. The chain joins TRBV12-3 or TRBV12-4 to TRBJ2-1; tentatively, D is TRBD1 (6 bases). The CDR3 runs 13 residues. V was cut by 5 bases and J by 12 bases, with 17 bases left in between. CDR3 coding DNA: TGTGCCAGCAGTACCGGACAGTTGGCCGGGCAGTTCTTC. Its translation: CASSTGQLAGQFF.

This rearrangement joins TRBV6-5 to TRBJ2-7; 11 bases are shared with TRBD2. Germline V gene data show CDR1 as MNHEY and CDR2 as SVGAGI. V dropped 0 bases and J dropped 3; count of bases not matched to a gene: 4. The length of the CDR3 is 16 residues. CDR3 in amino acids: CASSYSPGLAVYEQYF. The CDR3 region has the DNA TGTGCCAGCAGTTACTCGCCGGGACTAGCGGTCTACGAGCAGTACTTC.